The TCR beta chain described here comes from a study of T-cell memory formation after mild COVID-19. Study context: For the most part, TCR clusters were specific to one donor. Study conclusions and caveats: SARS-CoV-2 specificity was not confirmed for second-wave clones peaking on day 37.

The junction had 7 bases not matched to a gene; V was cut back by 7 bases and J by 4 bases. The germline V gene encodes CDR1 MNHEY and CDR2 SVGAGI. CDR3 length: 14 amino acids. TCRalpha and TCRbeta libraries used 5'RACE with constant-segment primers and UMIs. TCRdb reprocessed the 5' RACE reads via MiXCR and lists one record per CDR3 protein. The table has fewer than 200,000 distinct CDR3 sequences, 20% to 25% seen once. The sample holds a few counts of this clonotype. Its antigen is still unknown. The sample comprised PBMCs or a T cell subset sorted from them (not recorded which). The V and J genes are TRBV6-5 and TRBJ2-7, with 10 bases lining up with TRBD1. This clonotype originated in an adult woman who had mild COVID-19 (a few samples of this study predate the infection). Cell type and time point are not known. The CDR3 region has the DNA TGTGCCAGCACCCCTAGGACAGGGGGATACGAGCAGTACTTC. Translated, it gives CASTPRTGGYEQYF.